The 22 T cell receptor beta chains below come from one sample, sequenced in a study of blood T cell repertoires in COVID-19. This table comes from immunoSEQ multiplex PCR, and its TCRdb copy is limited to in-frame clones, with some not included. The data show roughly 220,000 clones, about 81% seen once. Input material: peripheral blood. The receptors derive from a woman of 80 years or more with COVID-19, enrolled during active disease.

The CDR3 nucleotides are TGCGCCAGCAGCTTGGGCGGGACAGGGCCGGAGACCCAGTACTTC. Translating gives CASSLGGTGPETQYF. The chain recombines TRBV5-1 with TRBJ2-5; TRBD1 matches at 9 bases. The CDR3 extends over 15 amino acids. Germline V gene sequence: CDR1 SGHRS, CDR2 YFSETQ. V lost 0 bases to trimming and J lost 5 bases; unmatched junction nucleotides: 5. The whole variable domain, remainder taken from reference TRBV5-1 and TRBJ2-5, is KAGVTQTPRYLIKTRGQQVTLSCSPISGHRSVSWYQQTPGQGLQFLFEYFSETQRNKGNFPGRFSGRQFSNSRSEMNVSTLELGDSALYLCASSLGGTGPETQYFGPGTRLLVL.

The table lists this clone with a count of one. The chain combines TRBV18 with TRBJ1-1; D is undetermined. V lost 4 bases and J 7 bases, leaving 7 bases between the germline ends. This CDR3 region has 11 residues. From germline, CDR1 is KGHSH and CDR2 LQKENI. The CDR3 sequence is CASSRRGEAFF. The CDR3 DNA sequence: TGTGCCAGCTCACGCCGGGGTGAAGCTTTCTTT.

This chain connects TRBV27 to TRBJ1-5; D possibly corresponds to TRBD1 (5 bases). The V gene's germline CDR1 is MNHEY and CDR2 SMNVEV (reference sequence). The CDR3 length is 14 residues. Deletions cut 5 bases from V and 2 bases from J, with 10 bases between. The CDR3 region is CASSRGLGNQPQHF. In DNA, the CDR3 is TGTGCCAGCAGTAGGGGTCTTGGCAATCAGCCCCAGCATTTT.

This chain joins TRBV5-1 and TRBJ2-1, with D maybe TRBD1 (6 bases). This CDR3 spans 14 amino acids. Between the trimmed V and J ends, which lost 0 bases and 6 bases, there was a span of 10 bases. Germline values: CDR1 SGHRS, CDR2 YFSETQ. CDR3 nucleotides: TGCGCCAGCAGCTTGGTAGGGACATTCAATGAGCAGTTCTTC. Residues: CASSLVGTFNEQFF. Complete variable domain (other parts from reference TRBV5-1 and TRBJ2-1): KAGVTQTPRYLIKTRGQQVTLSCSPISGHRSVSWYQQTPGQGLQFLFEYFSETQRNKGNFPGRFSGRQFSNSRSEMNVSTLELGDSALYLCASSLVGTFNEQFFGPGTRLTVL.

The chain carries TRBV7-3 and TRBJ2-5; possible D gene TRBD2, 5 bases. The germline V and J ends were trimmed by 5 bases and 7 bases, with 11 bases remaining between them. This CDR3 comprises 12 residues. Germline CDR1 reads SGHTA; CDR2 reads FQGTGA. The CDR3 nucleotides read TGTGCCAGCAGCCGAGAGGGTGGGACCCAGTACTTC. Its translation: CASSREGGTQYF. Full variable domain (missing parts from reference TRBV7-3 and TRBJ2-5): GAGVSQTPSNKVTEKGKYVELRCDPISGHTALYWYRQSLGQGPEFLIYFQGTGAADDSGLPNDRFFAVRPEGSVSTLKIQRTERGDSAVYLCASSREGGTQYFGPGTRLLVL.

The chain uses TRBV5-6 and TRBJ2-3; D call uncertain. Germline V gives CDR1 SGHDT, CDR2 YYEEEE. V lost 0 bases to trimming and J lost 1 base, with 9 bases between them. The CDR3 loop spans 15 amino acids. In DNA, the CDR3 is TGTGCCAGCAGCTTGGACTCCGTCGGCACAGATACGCAGTATTTT. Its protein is CASSLDSVGTDTQYF.

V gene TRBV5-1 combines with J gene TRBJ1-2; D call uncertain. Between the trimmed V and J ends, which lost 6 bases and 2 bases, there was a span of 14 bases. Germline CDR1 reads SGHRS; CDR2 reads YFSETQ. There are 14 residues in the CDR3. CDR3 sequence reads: CASTPYGLNYGYTF. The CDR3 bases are TGCGCCAGCACCCCTTACGGTTTGAACTATGGCTACACCTTC.

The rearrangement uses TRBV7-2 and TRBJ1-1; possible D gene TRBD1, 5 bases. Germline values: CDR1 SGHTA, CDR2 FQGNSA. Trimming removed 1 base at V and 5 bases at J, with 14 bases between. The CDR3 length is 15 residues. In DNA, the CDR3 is TGTGCCAGCAGCTTAGGCGGGGCAGGTAAAACTGAAGCTTTCTTT. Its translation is CASSLGGAGKTEAFF.

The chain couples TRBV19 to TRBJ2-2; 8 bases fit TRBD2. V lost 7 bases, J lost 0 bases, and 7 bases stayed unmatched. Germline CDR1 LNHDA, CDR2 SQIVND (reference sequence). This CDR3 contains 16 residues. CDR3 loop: CASTMAGLANTGELFF. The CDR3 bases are TGTGCCAGTACCATGGCGGGACTAGCGAACACCGGGGAGCTGTTTTTT.

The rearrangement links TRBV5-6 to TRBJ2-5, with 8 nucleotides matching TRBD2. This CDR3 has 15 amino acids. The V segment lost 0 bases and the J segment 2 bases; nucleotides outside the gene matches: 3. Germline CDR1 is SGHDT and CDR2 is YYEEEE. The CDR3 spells CASSLGTSRQETQYF. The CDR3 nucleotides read TGTGCCAGCAGCTTGGGGACTAGCCGGCAAGAGACCCAGTACTTC.

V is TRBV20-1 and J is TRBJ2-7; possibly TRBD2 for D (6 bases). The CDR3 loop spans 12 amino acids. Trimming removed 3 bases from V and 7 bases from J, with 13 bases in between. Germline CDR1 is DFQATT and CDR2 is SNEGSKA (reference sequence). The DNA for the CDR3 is TGCAGTGCTAGTCCTAGAGGAGGGGAGCAGTACTTC. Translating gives CSASPRGGEQYF.

CDR3 amino acids: CASSEGRTEAFF. The CDR3 nucleotides read TGTGCCAGCAGCGAGGGGAGGACTGAAGCTTTCTTT. The chain employs TRBV7-2 and TRBJ1-1, with D possibly TRBD1 on 5 matching bases. V lost 5 bases, J lost 5 bases, and 9 bases lay in between. The CDR3 loop spans 12 amino acids. Germline assignment: CDR1 SGHTA and CDR2 FQGNSA.

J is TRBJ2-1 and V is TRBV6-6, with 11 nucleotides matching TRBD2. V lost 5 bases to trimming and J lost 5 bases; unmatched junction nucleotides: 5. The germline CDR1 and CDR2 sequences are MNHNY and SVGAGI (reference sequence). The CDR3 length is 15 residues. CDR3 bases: TGTGCCAGCAGTCCTGGACTAGCGGGTGACAATGAGCAGTTCTTC. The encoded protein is CASSPGLAGDNEQFF.

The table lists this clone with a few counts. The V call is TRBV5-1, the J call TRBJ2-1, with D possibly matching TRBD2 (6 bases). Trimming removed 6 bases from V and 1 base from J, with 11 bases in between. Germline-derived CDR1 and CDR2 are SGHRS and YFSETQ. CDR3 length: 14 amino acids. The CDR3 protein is CASTSGGSYNEQFF. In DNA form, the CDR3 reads TGCGCCAGCACCTCCGGGGGATCCTACAATGAGCAGTTCTTC.

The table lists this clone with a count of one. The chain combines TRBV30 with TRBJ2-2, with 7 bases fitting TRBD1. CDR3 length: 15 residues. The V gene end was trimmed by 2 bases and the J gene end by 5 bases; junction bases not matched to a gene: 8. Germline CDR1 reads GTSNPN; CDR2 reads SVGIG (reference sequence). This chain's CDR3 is CAWSFSTGWTGELFF. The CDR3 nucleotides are TGTGCCTGGAGTTTCTCGACAGGGTGGACCGGGGAGCTGTTTTTT. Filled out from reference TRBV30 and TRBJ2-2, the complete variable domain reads SQTIHQWPATLVQPVGSPLSLECTVEGTSNPNLYWYRQAAGRGLQLLFYSVGIGQISSEVPQNLSASRPQDRQFILSSKKLLLSDSGFYLCAWSFSTGWTGELFFGEGSRLTVL.

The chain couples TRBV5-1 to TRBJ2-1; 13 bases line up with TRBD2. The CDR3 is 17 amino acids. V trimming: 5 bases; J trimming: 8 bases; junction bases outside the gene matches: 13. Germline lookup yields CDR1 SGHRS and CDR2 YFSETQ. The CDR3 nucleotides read TGCGCCAGCAGGAGGACCTCCACTAGCGGGAGGGCCGATGAGCAGTTCTTC. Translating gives CASRRTSTSGRADEQFF.

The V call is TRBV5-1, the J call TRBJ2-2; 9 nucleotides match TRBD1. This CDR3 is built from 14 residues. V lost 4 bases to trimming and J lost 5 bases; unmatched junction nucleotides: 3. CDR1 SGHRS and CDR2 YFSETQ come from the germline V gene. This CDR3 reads CASSATGGTGELFF. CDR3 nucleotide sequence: TGCGCCAGCAGCGCGACAGGGGGGACCGGGGAGCTGTTTTTT. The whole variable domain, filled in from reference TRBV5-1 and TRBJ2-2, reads KAGVTQTPRYLIKTRGQQVTLSCSPISGHRSVSWYQQTPGQGLQFLFEYFSETQRNKGNFPGRFSGRQFSNSRSEMNVSTLELGDSALYLCASSATGGTGELFFGEGSRLTVL.

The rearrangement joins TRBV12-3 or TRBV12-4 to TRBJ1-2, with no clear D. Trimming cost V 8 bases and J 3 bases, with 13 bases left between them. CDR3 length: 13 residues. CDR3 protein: CASAEGQYYGYTF. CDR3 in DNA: TGTGCCAGCGCCGAGGGCCAGTACTATGGCTACACCTTC.

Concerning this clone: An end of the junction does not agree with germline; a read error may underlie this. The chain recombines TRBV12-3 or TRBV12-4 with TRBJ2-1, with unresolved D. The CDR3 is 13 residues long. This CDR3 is CASSLGLTSEQFF. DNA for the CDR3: TGTGCCAGCAGCTTAGGGCTTACGTCTGAGCAGTTCTTC.

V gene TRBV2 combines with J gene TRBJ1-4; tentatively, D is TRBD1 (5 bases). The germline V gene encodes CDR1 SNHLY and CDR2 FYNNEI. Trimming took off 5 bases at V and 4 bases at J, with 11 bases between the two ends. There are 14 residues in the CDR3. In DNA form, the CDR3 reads TGTGCCAGCAGTCCAGGGTTCAGTAATGAAAAACTGTTTTTT. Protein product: CASSPGFSNEKLFF.

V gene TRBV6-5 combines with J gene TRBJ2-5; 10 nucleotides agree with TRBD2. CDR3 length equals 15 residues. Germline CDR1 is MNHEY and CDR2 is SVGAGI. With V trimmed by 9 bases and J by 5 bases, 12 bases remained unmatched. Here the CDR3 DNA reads TGTGCCAGTCGGGGGTCTAGCGGGGGCCTGGAGACCCAGTACTTC. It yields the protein CASRGSSGGLETQYF.

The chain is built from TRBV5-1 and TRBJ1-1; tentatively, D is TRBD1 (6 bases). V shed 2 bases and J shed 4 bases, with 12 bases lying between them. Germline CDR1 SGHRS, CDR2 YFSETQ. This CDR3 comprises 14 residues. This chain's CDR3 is CASSLWGPGTEAFF. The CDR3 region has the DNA TGCGCCAGCAGCTTATGGGGGCCGGGCACTGAAGCTTTCTTT.